This TCR beta chain was recovered during a study of CDR3 diversity in severe acne (dated by TCRdb to 2018 to 2020). The CDR3 measures 13 amino acids from cysteine to phenylalanine. The sequence is cut down to CDR3 DNA, 39 bases in frame from base 1. For CDR1 and CDR2, the germline V gene lists SNHLY and FYNNEI. V drops 8 bases and J drops 1 base, leaving 11 bases in between. As regards this clonotype: No cognate antigen has been identified for it. The sample holds no much larger clone one base away, and base qualities are not on file.

The library was built by means of PCR. The sequencer was an Illumina HiSeq 2000. Using fastp trimming at Q25 and MiXCR clonotype assembly, TCRdb reanalyzed the public sequencing data and kept in-frame beta chains. Rows are combined by CDR3 protein, so each entry shows the most common genes and DNA. Across this sample there are over 85,000 distinct CDR3 sequences, with roughly 51% seen only once. The ten largest clones represent approximately 13% of the sample. This receptor chain uses TRBV2 and TRBJ1-1; perhaps TRBD1 is the D gene, with 5 bases matching. This TCR came from a male donor with acne. Input material: blood. The nucleotides read TGTGCCAGCTCAGCAACAGGGAACACTGAAGCTTTCTTT. It translates as CASSATGNTEAFF.